This TCR beta chain was profiled in a study of T cell responses to AZD1222 COVID-19 vaccine. On this clone: Antigen specificity is unknown.

This CDR3 contains 11 residues. V lost 6 bases and J lost 10; bases outside the gene matches: 4. Looked up from germline, CDR1 is DFQATT and CDR2 is SNEGSKA (reference sequence). Some second doses came at about 4 weeks and others at about 12 weeks; these were pooled. Whole-study findings and limits: Donor demographics were predominantly white British with a female majority; clonal diversity may be underestimated. Dominant at 160-218 and 743-854, vaccine-associated CD4 TCRs also spanned spike.

The assay was immunoSEQ multiplex PCR, and TCRdb's table has in-frame clones only and misses some. The sample carries about 59,000 clones, 89% recorded once. The clonotype was recovered from an adult who received the AZD1222 COVID-19 vaccine. This chain connects TRBV20-1 to TRBJ2-1; 9 bases match TRBD2. The input for sequencing was peripheral blood, taken 28 days after the second AZD1222 dose. The CDR3 bases are TGCAGTGCGGGAGGGACTAGCGAGCAGTTCTTC. It encodes CSAGGTSEQFF.